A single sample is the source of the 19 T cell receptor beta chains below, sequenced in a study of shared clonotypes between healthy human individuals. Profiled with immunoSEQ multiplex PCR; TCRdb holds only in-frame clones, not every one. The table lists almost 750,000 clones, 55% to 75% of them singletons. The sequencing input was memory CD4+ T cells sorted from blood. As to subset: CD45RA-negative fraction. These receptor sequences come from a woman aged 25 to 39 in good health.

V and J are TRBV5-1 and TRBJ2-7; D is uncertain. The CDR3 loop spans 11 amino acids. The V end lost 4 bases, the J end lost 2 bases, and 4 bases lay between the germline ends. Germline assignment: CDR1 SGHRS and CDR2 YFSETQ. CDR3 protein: CASSNAYEQYF. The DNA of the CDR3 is TGCGCCAGCAGCAACGCCTACGAGCAGTACTTC.

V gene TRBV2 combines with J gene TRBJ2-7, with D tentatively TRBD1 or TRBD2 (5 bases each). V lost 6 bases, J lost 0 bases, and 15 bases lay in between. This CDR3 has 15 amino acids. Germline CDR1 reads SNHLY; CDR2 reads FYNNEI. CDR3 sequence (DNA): TGTGCCAGCAGGAGTCCGGGACCCTTCTCCTACGAGCAGTACTTC. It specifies CASRSPGPFSYEQYF.

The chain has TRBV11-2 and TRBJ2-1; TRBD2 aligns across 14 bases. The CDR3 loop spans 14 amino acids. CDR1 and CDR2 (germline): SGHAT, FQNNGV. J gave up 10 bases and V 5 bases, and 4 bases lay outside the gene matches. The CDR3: CASSRLAGGREQFF. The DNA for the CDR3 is TGTGCCAGCAGCAGACTAGCGGGAGGGCGGGAGCAGTTCTTC.

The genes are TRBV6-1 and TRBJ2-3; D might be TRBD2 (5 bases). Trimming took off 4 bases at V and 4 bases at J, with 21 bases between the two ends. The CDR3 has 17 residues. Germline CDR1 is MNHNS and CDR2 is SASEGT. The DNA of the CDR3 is TGTGCCAGCAGTGTGCTGGTAGCGTATAGTCAAGCAGATACGCAGTATTTT. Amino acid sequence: CASSVLVAYSQADTQYF.

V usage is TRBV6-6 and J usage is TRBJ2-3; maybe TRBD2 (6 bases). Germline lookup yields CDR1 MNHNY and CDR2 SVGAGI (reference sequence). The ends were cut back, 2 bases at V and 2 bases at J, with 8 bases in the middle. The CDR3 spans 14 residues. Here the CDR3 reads CASSYTGDTDTQYF. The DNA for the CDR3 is TGTGCCAGCAGTTACACGGGGGACACAGATACGCAGTATTTT.

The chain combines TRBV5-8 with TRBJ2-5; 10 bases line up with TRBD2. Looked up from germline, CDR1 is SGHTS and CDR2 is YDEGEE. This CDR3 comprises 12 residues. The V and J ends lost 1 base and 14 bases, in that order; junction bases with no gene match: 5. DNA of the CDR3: TGTGCCAGCAGCTTGCGAAGACTAGCGGGTTACTTC. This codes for CASSLRRLAGYF.

CDR3: CASSGGGGYEQYF. In DNA form, the CDR3 reads TGTGCCAGCAGTGGGGGAGGGGGCTACGAGCAGTACTTC. This sequence joins TRBV2 and TRBJ2-7; a weak D match, TRBD2 (7 bases). This CDR3 is built from 13 residues. In germline, CDR1 is SNHLY, CDR2 FYNNEI. Trimming shortened V by 4 bases and J by 3 bases, and 10 bases separated the two germline ends.

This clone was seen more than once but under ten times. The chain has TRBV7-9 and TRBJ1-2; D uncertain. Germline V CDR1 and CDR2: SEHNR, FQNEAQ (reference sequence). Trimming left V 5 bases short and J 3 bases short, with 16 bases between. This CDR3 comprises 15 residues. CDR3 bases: TGTGCCAGCAGCCGAGTCGGCGGGATATACTATGGCTACACCTTC. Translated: CASSRVGGIYYGYTF.

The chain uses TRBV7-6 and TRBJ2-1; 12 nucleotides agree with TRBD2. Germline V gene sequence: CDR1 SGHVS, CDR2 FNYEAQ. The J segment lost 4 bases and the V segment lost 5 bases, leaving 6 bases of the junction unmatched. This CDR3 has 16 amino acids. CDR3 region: CASSETTSGGYNEQFF. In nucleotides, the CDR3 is TGTGCCAGCAGCGAAACGACTAGCGGGGGATACAATGAGCAGTTCTTC.

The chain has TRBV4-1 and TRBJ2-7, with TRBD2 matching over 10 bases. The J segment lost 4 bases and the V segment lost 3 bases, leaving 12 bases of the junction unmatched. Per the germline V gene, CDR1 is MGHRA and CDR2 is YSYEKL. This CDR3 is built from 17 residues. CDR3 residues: CASSHVSGRAVSYEQYF. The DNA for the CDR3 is TGCGCCAGCAGCCATGTCAGCGGGAGGGCCGTCAGTTACGAGCAGTACTTC.

This chain's CDR3 is CATSSGTRGREQFF. The CDR3 bases are TGTGCCACCAGCAGCGGGACCAGAGGGCGGGAGCAGTTCTTC. The rearrangement uses TRBV15 and TRBJ2-1; D is tentatively TRBD1 or TRBD2 (5 bases each). The V gene's germline CDR1 is LNHNV and CDR2 YYDKDF (reference sequence). The CDR3 spans 14 residues. Deletions cut 3 bases from V and 10 bases from J, with 16 bases between. Complete variable domain (other parts from reference TRBV15 and TRBJ2-1): DAMVIQNPRYQVTQFGKPVTLSCSQTLNHNVMYWYQQKSSQAPKLLFHYYDKDFNNEADTPDNFQSRRPNTSFCFLDIRSPGLGDTAMYLCATSSGTRGREQFFGPGTRLTVL.

CDR3 coding DNA: TGTGCCAGCAGTTCGATGGGAGAAAAACTGTTTTTT. This codes for CASSSMGEKLFF. V gene TRBV28 combines with J gene TRBJ1-4, with D hard to call. Germline V gene sequence: CDR1 MDHEN, CDR2 SYDVKM. CDR3 length: 12 amino acids. V lost 4 bases to trimming and J lost 8 bases, with 8 bases between them.

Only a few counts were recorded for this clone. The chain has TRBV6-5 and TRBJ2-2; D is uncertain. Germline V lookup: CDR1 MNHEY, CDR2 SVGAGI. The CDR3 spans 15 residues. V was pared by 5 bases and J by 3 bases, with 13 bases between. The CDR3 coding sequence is TGTGCCAGCAGTCTCGAGCAAGGGTACACCGGGGAGCTGTTTTTT. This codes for CASSLEQGYTGELFF.

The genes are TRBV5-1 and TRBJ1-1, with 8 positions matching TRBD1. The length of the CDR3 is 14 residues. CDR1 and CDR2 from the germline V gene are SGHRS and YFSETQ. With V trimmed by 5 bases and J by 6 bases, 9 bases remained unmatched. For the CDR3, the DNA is TGCGCCAGCAGTCGGACAGGGTTTGTGGCTGAAGCTTTCTTT. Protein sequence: CASSRTGFVAEAFF.

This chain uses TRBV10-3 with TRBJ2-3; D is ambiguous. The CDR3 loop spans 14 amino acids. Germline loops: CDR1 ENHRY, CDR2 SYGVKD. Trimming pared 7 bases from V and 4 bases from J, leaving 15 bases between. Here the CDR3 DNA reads TGTGCCATCATGGCCAGCGATGGTGCAGATACGCAGTATTTT. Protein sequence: CAIMASDGADTQYF.

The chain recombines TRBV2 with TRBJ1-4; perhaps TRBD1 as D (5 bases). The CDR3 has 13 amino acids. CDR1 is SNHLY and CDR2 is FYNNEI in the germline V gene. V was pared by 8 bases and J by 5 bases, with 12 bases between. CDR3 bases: TGTGCCAGCGGGGGACCAGGCAATGAAAAACTGTTTTTT. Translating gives CASGGPGNEKLFF.

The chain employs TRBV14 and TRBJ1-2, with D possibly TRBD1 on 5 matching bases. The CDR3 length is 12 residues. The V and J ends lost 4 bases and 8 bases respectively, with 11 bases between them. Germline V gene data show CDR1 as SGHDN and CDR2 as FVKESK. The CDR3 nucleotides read TGTGCCAGCAGCCCAGGGCTTCAAGGCTACACCTTC. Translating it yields CASSPGLQGYTF. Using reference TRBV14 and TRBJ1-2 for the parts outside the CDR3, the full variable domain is EAGVTQFPSHSVIEKGQTVTLRCDPISGHDNLYWYRRVMGKEIKFLLHFVKESKQDESGMPNNRFLAERTGGTYSTLKVQPAELEDSGVYFCASSPGLQGYTFGSGTRLTVV.

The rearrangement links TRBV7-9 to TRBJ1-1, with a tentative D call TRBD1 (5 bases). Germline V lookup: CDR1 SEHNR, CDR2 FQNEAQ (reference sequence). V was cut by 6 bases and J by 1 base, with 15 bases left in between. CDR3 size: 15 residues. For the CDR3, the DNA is TGTGCCAGCAGGAGGGGAGAAGGGTCGAACACTGAAGCTTTCTTT. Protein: CASRRGEGSNTEAFF. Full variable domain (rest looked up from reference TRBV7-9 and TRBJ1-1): DTGVSQNPRHKITKRGQNVTFRCDPISEHNRLYWYRQTLGQGPEFLTYFQNEAQLEKSRLLSDRFSAERPKGSFSTLEIQRTEQGDSAMYLCASRRGEGSNTEAFFGQGTRLTVV.

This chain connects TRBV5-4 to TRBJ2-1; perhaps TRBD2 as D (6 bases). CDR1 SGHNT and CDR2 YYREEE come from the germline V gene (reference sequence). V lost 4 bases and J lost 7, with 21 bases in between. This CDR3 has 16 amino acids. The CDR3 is CASSQDGGRGGNEQFF. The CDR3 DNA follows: TGTGCCAGCAGCCAAGATGGAGGAAGGGGAGGAAATGAGCAGTTCTTC. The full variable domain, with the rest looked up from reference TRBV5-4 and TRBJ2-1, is ETGVTQSPTHLIKTRGQQVTLRCSSQSGHNTVSWYQQALGQGPQFIFQYYREEENGRGNFPPRFSGLQFPNYSSELNVNALELDDSALYLCASSQDGGRGGNEQFFGPGTRLTVL.